This T cell receptor (beta chain) derives from a study of OX40 agonist ivuxolimab in advanced cancers. Findings of the study overall: Blood T cells, both CD4+ and CD8+, expanded clonally by week 6 at 0.1 to 3.0 mg/kg. Patients with a partial response at 0.1-3.0 mg/kg had among the lowest clonal expansion.

By share of the sample, this clone is large. Its specificity is not known. Generated by immunoSEQ multiplex PCR, the TCRdb table keeps only in-frame clones and is missing some. Among about 55,000 clones listed, approximately 84% were seen once. Germline V gives CDR1 SGHTA, CDR2 FQGNSA. Between the trimmed V and J ends, which lost 1 base and 7 bases, there was a span of 14 bases. CDR3 length: 15 residues. The rearrangement joins TRBV7-2 to TRBJ1-5; D is ambiguous. This specimen consisted of CD4+ or CD8+ T cells sorted from blood, obtained in a trial of the OX40 agonist ivuxolimab. The TCR sequence derives from an adult with an advanced solid tumor such as melanoma, head and neck, liver or kidney cancer. The CDR3 is CASSLDGSTGQPQHF. DNA of the CDR3: TGTGCCAGCAGCTTAGATGGCAGTACGGGGCAGCCCCAGCATTTT.